The 8 T cell receptor beta chains reported below all come from one sample, sequenced in a study of T cells after yellow fever vaccination. TCRdb processed the 5' RACE reads anew with MiXCR; each CDR3 protein has one entry. The profile covers 100,000 to 150,000 distinct CDR3 sequences, with 6% to 8% appearing a single time and 2.5% taken by the ten largest. Sample: CD4+ T cells sorted from PBMCs, taken roughly 10 days after the first yellow fever vaccination. These receptors were taken from a man aged 18 to 30 who received the YFV17D yellow fever vaccine.

The chain uses TRBV12-3 or TRBV12-4 and TRBJ1-5, with 8 nucleotides matching TRBD1. CDR3 length equals 14 residues. V dropped 6 bases and J dropped 7; count of bases not matched to a gene: 8. CDR3 DNA sequence: TGTGCCAGCAGCATGGACCAGGGGGCGCAGCCCCAGCATTTT. Translating gives CASSMDQGAQPQHF.

This clonotype showed up many times. The chain has TRBV6-5 and TRBJ1-1; no firm D call. With 11 bases removed from V and 4 bases from J, the gap between germline ends came to 11 bases. This CDR3 comprises 11 residues. The germline V gene has CDR1 MNHEY and CDR2 SVGAGI. The CDR3 spells CAHRGGTEAFF. The CDR3 DNA is TGTGCCCACCGGGGTGGCACTGAAGCTTTCTTT.

Ten or more counts support this clonotype. The chain links TRBV5-1 to TRBJ1-6; D uncertain. Trimming took off 8 bases at V and 7 bases at J, with 13 bases between the two ends. Germline lookup yields CDR1 SGHRS and CDR2 YFSETQ. The CDR3 is 13 residues long. The CDR3 spells CASAVQGNSPLHF. For the CDR3, the DNA is TGCGCCAGTGCAGTCCAAGGGAATTCACCCCTCCACTTT.

This clonotype was found many times. This chain joins TRBV7-8 and TRBJ2-1, with TRBD2 as a possible D gene (5 bases). Trimming pared 2 bases from V and 9 bases from J, leaving 17 bases between. CDR3 length: 15 residues. CDR1 and CDR2 (germline): SGHVS, FQNEAQ. The CDR3 loop is CASSLRTEARGEQFF. The CDR3 bases are TGTGCCAGCAGCTTAAGGACTGAGGCCCGAGGTGAGCAGTTCTTC.

This clonotype has a count of ten or more. The chain is built from TRBV7-2 and TRBJ1-2; 8 bases map to TRBD1. This CDR3 is 14 amino acids long. V lost 4 bases, J lost 7 bases, and 8 bases stayed unmatched. CDR1 is SGHTA and CDR2 is FQGNSA in the germline V gene. CDR3: CASSSDGQGLGYTF. In nucleotides, the CDR3 is TGTGCCAGCAGCTCGGACGGACAGGGCCTTGGCTACACCTTC. The full variable domain, its missing parts supplied by reference TRBV7-2 and TRBJ1-2, is GAGVSQSPSNKVTEKGKDVELRCDPISGHTALYWYRQSLGQGLEFLIYFQGNSAPDKSGLPSDRFSAERTGGSVSTLTIQRTQQEDSAVYLCASSSDGQGLGYTFGSGTRLTVV.

This clonotype was counted many times. The V gene is TRBV5-5, the J gene TRBJ2-5, with a weak D call TRBD2 (5 bases). V gave up 4 bases and J gave up 2 bases, with 21 bases separating them. The CDR3 sequence is 17 residues long. Germline V gene data show CDR1 as SGHKS and CDR2 as YYEKEE (reference sequence). The CDR3 bases are TGTGCCAGCAGCAGCGCCTCCGGGATGTATTTTCAAGAGACCCAGTACTTC. Translation: CASSSASGMYFQETQYF.

The chain links TRBV4-2 to TRBJ2-5, with D perhaps being TRBD1 or TRBD2 (5 bases each). With 1 base removed from V and 7 bases from J, the gap between germline ends came to 13 bases. The CDR3 length is 14 residues. CDR1 and CDR2 (germline): LGHNA, YNFKEQ. CDR3 nucleotides: TGTGCCAGCAGCCAAGTGGAACTAGGGGCGACCCAGTACTTC. Residues: CASSQVELGATQYF.

The CDR3 loop is CASRTNTGTHEAFF. The CDR3 region has the DNA TGTGCCAGCAGGACCAACACCGGGACGCATGAAGCTTTCTTT. V is TRBV6-4 and J is TRBJ1-1, with D maybe TRBD1 (5 bases). The germline V gene has CDR1 MRHNA and CDR2 SNTAGT. The CDR3 has 14 amino acids. V lost 6 bases, J lost 7 bases, and 18 bases lay in between.